This T cell receptor (beta chain) was captured by sequencing in a study of blood T cell repertoires in COVID-19. Turning to the study itself: T cells, B-cell-depleted T cells, or PBMCs provided the cDNA or gDNA that served as material.

As processed by the authors: Scientists estimated how many nucleated cells there were by amplifying reference gene primers. Libraries were prepared by immunoSEQ multiplex PCR; TCRdb keeps only in-frame clonotypes and omits some of them. V and J calls and clone size follow that table, whereas D and trimming were derived from the DNA. The table lists 300,000 to 350,000 clones, approximately 89% of them singletons. Living in roughly 25 US areas, the participants were between roughly 18 and 90 years of age. Cohort allocation depended upon clinical history that participants reported. The sequenced sample consisted of PBMCs or T cells enriched from blood (not recorded which). The clonotype was recovered from a woman younger than 45 who had recovered from COVID-19.

Here the CDR3 reads CASSLDRDGEQYF. The CDR3 nucleotides read TGTGCCAGCAGCTTAGACAGGGATGGAGAGCAGTACTTC. The chain carries TRBV7-2 and TRBJ2-7, with a weak D call TRBD1 (6 bases). This CDR3 spans 13 amino acids. V was clipped by 1 base and J by 7 bases, with 11 bases between them. Germline CDR1 is SGHTA and CDR2 is FQGNSA.